These 9 T cell receptor beta chains share one sample of origin, sequenced in a study of T cell changes during pregnancy in multiple sclerosis. Sequenced by immunoSEQ multiplex PCR; TCRdb stores in-frame clones only, minus some. Of tens of thousands of clones detected, around nine tenths appear once; the ten largest clones hold about 1%. The sample was peripheral blood, taken in the third trimester of pregnancy. The receptors stem from a female donor with multiple sclerosis, enrolled in a pregnancy study.

The genes are TRBV6-5 and TRBJ2-5; 7 bases match TRBD1. The length of the CDR3 is 14 residues. The V gene's germline CDR1 is MNHEY and CDR2 SVGAGI. After removal of 2 bases from V and 4 bases from J, the junction contained 4 bases not matched to a gene. The CDR3 sequence: CASSYRGRRETQYF. CDR3 DNA: TGTGCCAGCAGTTACAGGGGGCGTCGAGAGACCCAGTACTTC.

The chain carries TRBV18 and TRBJ2-7; the match to TRBD2 covers 10 bases. Germline V gene sequence: CDR1 KGHSH, CDR2 LQKENI. V shed 3 bases and J 0 bases; nucleotides not matched to a gene: 8. This CDR3 is built from 17 residues. The CDR3 here is CASSPWTSGRSSYEQYF. For the CDR3, the DNA is TGTGCCAGCTCACCCTGGACTAGCGGAAGGAGCTCCTACGAGCAGTACTTC.

V and J are TRBV4-1 and TRBJ2-3, with a weak D call TRBD2 (7 bases). With 0 bases removed from V and 1 base from J, the gap between germline ends came to 14 bases. Germline assignment: CDR1 MGHRA and CDR2 YSYEKL. The CDR3 is 17 residues long. The CDR3 DNA follows: TGCGCCAGCAGCCAAGAGACGGGGGGCGGACGCACAGATACGCAGTATTTT. Its protein product is CASSQETGGGRTDTQYF.

The chain couples TRBV6-5 to TRBJ2-3; no firm D call. CDR3 length equals 13 residues. V lost 4 bases to trimming and J lost 2 bases, with 7 bases between them. Germline CDR1 MNHEY, CDR2 SVGAGI. The chain's CDR3 is CASSSPITDTQYF. CDR3 coding DNA: TGTGCCAGCAGTTCCCCTATCACAGATACGCAGTATTTT.

The chain couples TRBV5-6 to TRBJ2-7; TRBD1 might be the D (9 bases). The CDR3 runs 18 residues. CDR1 SGHDT and CDR2 YYEEEE come from the germline V gene. Deletions cut 3 bases from V and 4 bases from J, with 26 bases between. CDR3 nucleotide sequence: TGTGCCAGCAGCTCGGGGGTTCGGGGGGGGACAGGGCAATACGAGCAGTACTTC. Protein sequence: CASSSGVRGGTGQYEQYF.

V usage is TRBV30 and J usage is TRBJ2-3, with TRBD2 as a possible D gene (6 bases). The V and J ends lost 8 bases and 4 bases respectively, with 16 bases between them. Germline CDR1 and CDR2: GTSNPN and SVGIG (reference sequence). This CDR3 has 13 amino acids. In DNA form, the CDR3 reads TGTGCCCGGCAGCGGGTTTCCCCAGATACGCAGTATTTT. This codes for CARQRVSPDTQYF.

This chain links TRBV7-9 with TRBJ1-2, with a possible D match to TRBD1 (5 bases). V lost 5 bases to trimming and J lost 7 bases, with 14 bases between them. The CDR3 is 13 residues long. Germline CDR1 and CDR2: SEHNR and FQNEAQ (reference sequence). The CDR3 region has the DNA TGTGCCAGCAGCGAGTCGGGGGGAGGTGGCTACACCTTC. Protein sequence: CASSESGGGGYTF.

The rearrangement uses TRBV21-1 and TRBJ2-7; TRBD2 is the table's D call, not checked against the DNA. TRBV21-1 is shown as a pseudogene. This CDR3 comprises 19 residues. CDR3 sequence: CASSKWEISAGEAAYEQYF. The CDR3 DNA sequence: TGTGCCAGCAGCAAGTGGGAGATTTCAGCGGGAGAAGCGGCCTACGAGCAGTACTTC.

For the CDR3, the DNA is TGTGCCAGCAGCCTACAACCGGGCACCGGGGAGCTGTTTTTT. Amino acids: CASSLQPGTGELFF. This chain connects TRBV7-3 to TRBJ2-2; D gene ambiguous. V was pared by 5 bases and J by 4 bases, with 11 bases between. Germline CDR1 is SGHTA and CDR2 is FQGTGA. The CDR3 is 14 amino acids.